The 25 T cell receptor beta chains listed next were all sequenced from one sample in a study of monozygotic twins with inflammatory bowel disease. After re-calling the 5' RACE reads, TCRdb lists one entry per CDR3 protein, DNA absent. The listing contains some 200,000 distinct CDR3 sequences. Material for sequencing was blood. The origin of the receptors is a human donor with ulcerative colitis or Crohn's disease, or a healthy co-twin of an affected twin (not recorded which).

The chain joins TRBV6-9 to TRBJ1-1; TCRdb returns TRBD1, unconfirmable since there is no DNA. Germline CDR1 is MNHGY and CDR2 is SVAAGI. CDR3 length equals 15 residues. CDR3 region: CASTFSITGDTEAFF.

V and J are TRBV9 and TRBJ2-7; TCRdb's D gene call, TRBD2, goes unchecked for lack of DNA. Germline V gives CDR1 SGDLS, CDR2 YYNGEE. The length of the CDR3 is 16 residues. The CDR3 is CASSPRSRELDYEQYF.

The gene calls are TRBV5-1 and TRBJ1-2. The CDR3 length is 14 residues. Germline V CDR1 and CDR2: SGHRS, YFSETQ. The CDR3 reads CASSSAAEGYGYTF.

This sequence joins TRBV12-5 and TRBJ2-3; TCRdb proposes TRBD1, but this gene call is untestable without DNA. Looked up from germline, CDR1 is LGHNT and CDR2 is FRNRAP. The CDR3 covers 14 residues. CDR3 sequence reads: CASGSPVDTDTQYF. Based on the CDR3 plus reference TRBV12-5 and TRBJ2-3, the full variable domain is DARVTQTPRHKVTEMGQEVTMRCQPILGHNTVFWYRQTMMQGLELLAYFRNRAPLDDSGMPKDRFSAEMPDATLATLKIQPSEPRDSAVYFCASGSPVDTDTQYFGPGTRLTVL.

V gene TRBV2 combines with J gene TRBJ1-1; the D gene TCRdb calls, TRBD1, cannot be checked with no DNA. This CDR3 region has 13 residues. Germline CDR1 is SNHLY and CDR2 is FYNNEI. The CDR3 loop is CASSVQQGTEAFF.

This CDR3 reads CASREEAGELFF. This rearrangement joins TRBV6-4 to TRBJ2-2. CDR1 and CDR2 (germline): MRHNA, SNTAGT. The CDR3 sequence is 12 residues long.

The V gene is TRBV20-1, the J gene TRBJ2-3. CDR1 and CDR2 (germline): DFQATT, SNEGSKA (reference sequence). This CDR3 has 11 residues. This CDR3 reads CSARWLYTQYF.

The chain combines TRBV7-2 with TRBJ2-5; TCRdb's D call of TRBD1 is untestable without DNA. CDR1 and CDR2 from the germline V gene are SGHTA and FQGNSA. CDR3 size: 14 residues. The CDR3 is CASSRLIGRETQYF.

J is TRBJ2-1 and V is TRBV20-1. The CDR3 spans 13 residues. The germline V gene encodes CDR1 DFQATT and CDR2 SNEGSKA (reference sequence). This CDR3 is CSAAVGSHNEQFF.

The chain joins TRBV2 to TRBJ2-7; TCRdb's D gene call, TRBD1, goes unchecked for lack of DNA. CDR1 is SNHLY and CDR2 is FYNNEI in the germline V gene. The CDR3 consists of 14 residues. The CDR3 here is CASSEGRGPYEQYF.

The V call is TRBV5-1, the J call TRBJ2-5; there is no DNA to check the TCRdb D call of TRBD1. This CDR3 comprises 14 residues. Germline V gene data show CDR1 as SGHRS and CDR2 as YFSETQ. The CDR3 is CASSLQTGQETQYF.

This chain uses TRBV7-9 with TRBJ1-4. Germline V gene lookup returns CDR1 SEHNR and CDR2 FQNEAQ (reference sequence). This CDR3 is 11 amino acids long. The CDR3 protein is CASSPWEKLFF.

The chain couples TRBV12-3 or TRBV12-4 to TRBJ2-2; TCRdb outputs TRBD1, but without DNA this stays unchecked. The CDR3 has 15 amino acids. The CDR3: CASAWGQEYTGELFF.

The J gene is TRBJ2-5, the V gene TRBV6-6; TCRdb's D gene call, TRBD1, goes unchecked for lack of DNA. The CDR3 spans 14 residues. Germline V gene sequence: CDR1 MNHNY, CDR2 SVGAGI (reference sequence). The CDR3: CASSYIPGQETQYF.

V is TRBV6-1 and J is TRBJ1-1. Germline CDR1 MNHNS, CDR2 SASEGT. The CDR3 has 14 residues. The chain's CDR3 is CASSVRTGHTEAFF.

The V and J genes are TRBV3-1 and TRBJ2-5; no DNA is available, so the TRBD1 call from TCRdb remains unchecked. The CDR3 covers 14 residues. The germline gives CDR1 LGHDT, CDR2 YNNKEL (reference sequence). CDR3 sequence reads: CASSPDRGRGTQYF.

The gene calls are TRBV5-4 and TRBJ1-2; TCRdb indicates TRBD1, and absent DNA this call remains unverified. The CDR3 contains 12 residues. The germline V gene has CDR1 SGHNT and CDR2 YYREEE (reference sequence). This chain's CDR3 is CASSLTGTGYTF.

V is TRBV10-3 and J is TRBJ2-7. The CDR3 is made up of 15 amino acids. Germline V lookup: CDR1 ENHRY, CDR2 SYGVKD. The CDR3 here is CAISEYGVASYEQYF.

The rearrangement joins TRBV28 to TRBJ1-1; TCRdb gives TRBD1 as the D gene, but with no DNA this cannot be confirmed. CDR3 length equals 15 residues. Germline CDR1 and CDR2: MDHEN and SYDVKM. CDR3 sequence reads: CASSFRGQGRTEAFF.

This chain uses TRBV3-1 with TRBJ1-1; TCRdb picks TRBD1, but there is no DNA to check that call. In germline, CDR1 is LGHDT, CDR2 YNNKEL (reference sequence). This CDR3 is built from 16 residues. The CDR3 loop reads CASSQDRGVTNTEAFF.

The chain joins TRBV10-3 to TRBJ1-1. The CDR3 loop spans 13 amino acids. Germline CDR1 is ENHRY and CDR2 is SYGVKD. The CDR3 reads CAIAGNMNTEAFF.

The V call is TRBV24-1, the J call TRBJ2-1; lacking DNA, the TRBD2 call made by TCRdb goes unchecked. The CDR3 has 15 amino acids. Germline values: CDR1 KGHDR, CDR2 SFDVKD. CDR3 region: CATSDPGLVYNEQFF.

J is TRBJ1-1 and V is TRBV3-1; as DNA is missing, the TRBD1 call by TCRdb cannot be tested. This CDR3 spans 13 amino acids. Germline lookup yields CDR1 LGHDT and CDR2 YNNKEL (reference sequence). The CDR3 spells CASSPQPGGRAFF.

The chain has TRBV20-1 and TRBJ1-4; TCRdb designates TRBD1, a call that cannot be tested without DNA. The CDR3 consists of 15 residues. Germline values: CDR1 DFQATT, CDR2 SNEGSKA (reference sequence). CDR3: CSASTSRGQGEKLFF.

The chain is built from TRBV20-1 and TRBJ2-3; TCRdb designates TRBD2, a call that cannot be tested without DNA. CDR3 length equals 14 residues. The germline V gene has CDR1 DFQATT and CDR2 SNEGSKA (reference sequence). CDR3 region: CSAQNAGGADTQYF.